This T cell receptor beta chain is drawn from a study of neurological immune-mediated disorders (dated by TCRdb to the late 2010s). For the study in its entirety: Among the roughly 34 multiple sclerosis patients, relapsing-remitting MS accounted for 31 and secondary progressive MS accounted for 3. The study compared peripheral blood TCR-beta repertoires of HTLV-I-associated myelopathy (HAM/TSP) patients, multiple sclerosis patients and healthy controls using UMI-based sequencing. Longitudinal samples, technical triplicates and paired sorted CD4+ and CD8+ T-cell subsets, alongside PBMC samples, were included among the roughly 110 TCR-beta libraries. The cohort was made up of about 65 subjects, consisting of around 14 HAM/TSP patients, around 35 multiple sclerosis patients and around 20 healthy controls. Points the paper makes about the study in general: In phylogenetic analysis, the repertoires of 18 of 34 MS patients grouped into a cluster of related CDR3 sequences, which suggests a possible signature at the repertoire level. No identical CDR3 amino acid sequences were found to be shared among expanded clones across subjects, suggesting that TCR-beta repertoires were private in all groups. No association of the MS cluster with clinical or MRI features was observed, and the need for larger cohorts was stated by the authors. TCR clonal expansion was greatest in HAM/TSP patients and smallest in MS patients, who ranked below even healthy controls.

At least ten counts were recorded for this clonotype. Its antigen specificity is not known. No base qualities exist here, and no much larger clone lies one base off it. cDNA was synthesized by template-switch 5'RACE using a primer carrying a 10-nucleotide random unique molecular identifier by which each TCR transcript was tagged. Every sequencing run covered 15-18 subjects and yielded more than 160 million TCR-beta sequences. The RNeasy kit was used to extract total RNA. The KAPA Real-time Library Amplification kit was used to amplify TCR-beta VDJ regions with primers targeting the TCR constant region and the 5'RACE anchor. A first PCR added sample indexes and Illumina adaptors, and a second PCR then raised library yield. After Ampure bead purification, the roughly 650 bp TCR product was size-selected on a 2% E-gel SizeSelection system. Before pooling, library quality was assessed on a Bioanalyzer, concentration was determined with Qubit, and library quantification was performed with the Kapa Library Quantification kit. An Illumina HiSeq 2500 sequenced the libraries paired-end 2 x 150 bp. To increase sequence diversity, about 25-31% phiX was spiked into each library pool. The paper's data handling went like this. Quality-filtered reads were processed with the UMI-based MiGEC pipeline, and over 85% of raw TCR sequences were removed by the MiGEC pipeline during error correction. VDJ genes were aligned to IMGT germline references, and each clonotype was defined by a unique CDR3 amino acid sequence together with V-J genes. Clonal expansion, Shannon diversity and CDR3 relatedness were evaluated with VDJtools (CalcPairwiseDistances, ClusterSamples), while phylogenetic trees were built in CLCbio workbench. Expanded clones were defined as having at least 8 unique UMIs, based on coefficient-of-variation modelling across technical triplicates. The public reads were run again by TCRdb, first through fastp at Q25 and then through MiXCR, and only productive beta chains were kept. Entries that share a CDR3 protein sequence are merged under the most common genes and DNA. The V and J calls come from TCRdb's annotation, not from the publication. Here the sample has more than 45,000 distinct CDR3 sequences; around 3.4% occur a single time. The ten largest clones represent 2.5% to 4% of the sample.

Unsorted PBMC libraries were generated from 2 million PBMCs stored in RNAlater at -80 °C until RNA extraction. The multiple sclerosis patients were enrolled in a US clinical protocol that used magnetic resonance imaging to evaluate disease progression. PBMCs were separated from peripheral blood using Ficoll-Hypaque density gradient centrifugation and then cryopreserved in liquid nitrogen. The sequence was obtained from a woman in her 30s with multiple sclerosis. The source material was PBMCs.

The CDR3 is CSARQRGDQETQYF. DNA sequence: TGCAGTGCCCGACAGCGGGGGGACCAAGAGACCCAGTACTTC. The chain couples TRBV20-1 to TRBJ2-5, and 9 junctional nucleotides match TRBD2. The V end gives up 6 bases and the J end 0 bases, leaving 5 bases in the junction not matched to a gene. CDR1 is given as DFQATT and CDR2 as SNEGSKA, both from the germline V gene (reference sequence). The CDR3 contains 14 residues, cysteine and phenylalanine counted. Of the read, only the CDR3 DNA is kept; its 42 bases are in frame from base 1.